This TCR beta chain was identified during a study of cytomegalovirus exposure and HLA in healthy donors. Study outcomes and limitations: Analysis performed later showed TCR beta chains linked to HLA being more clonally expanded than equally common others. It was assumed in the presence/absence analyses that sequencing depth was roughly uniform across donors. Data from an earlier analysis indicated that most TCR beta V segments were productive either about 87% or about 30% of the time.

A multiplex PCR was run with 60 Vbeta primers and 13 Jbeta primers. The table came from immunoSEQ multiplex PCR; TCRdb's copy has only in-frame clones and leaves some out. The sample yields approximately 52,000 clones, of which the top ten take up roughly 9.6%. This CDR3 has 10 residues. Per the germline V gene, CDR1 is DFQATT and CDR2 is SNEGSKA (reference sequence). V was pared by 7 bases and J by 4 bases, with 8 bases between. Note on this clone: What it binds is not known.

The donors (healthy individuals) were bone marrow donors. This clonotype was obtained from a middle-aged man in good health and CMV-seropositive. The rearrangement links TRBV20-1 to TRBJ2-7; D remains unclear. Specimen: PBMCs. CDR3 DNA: TGCAGTGGAGGCCCTTACGAGCAGTACTTC. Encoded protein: CSGGPYEQYF.